This T cell receptor beta chain was observed in a study of post-analysis software for immune sequencing data. Turning to the study itself: Relapsing-remitting, secondary progressive and progressive-relapsing multiple sclerosis courses were included. Study observations and caveats: Roughly 5 TRBV segments, TRBV5-6, TRBV5-1 and TRBV20-1 among them, were found more frequent in patients than controls. Same-batch preparations were strongly co-clustered by F measure.

This clonotype was recorded many times. What it recognizes is unknown. Included in the TCR beta cDNA libraries were unique molecular identifiers. TCRdb itself ran the PCR reads through MiXCR, one entry per CDR3 protein. The data show a few hundred thousand distinct CDR3 sequences, with less than 35% seen just once and 10% to 15% held by the top ten. The CDR3 covers 13 residues. The ends were cut back, 5 bases at V and 0 bases at J, with 8 bases in the middle. Germline V gives CDR1 MNHEY, CDR2 SVGAGI. This chain connects TRBV6-5 to TRBJ2-7; no definite D call. The source material was blood. This TCR derives from a girl aged 5-17 years with multiple sclerosis. The CDR3 region has the DNA TGTGCCAGCAGTCCGACGGCCTCCTACGAGCAGTACTTC. Translated, it gives CASSPTASYEQYF.